Shown below are 23 T cell receptor beta chains from a single sample sequenced in a study of cytomegalovirus exposure and HLA in healthy donors. PCR employed 60 Vbeta and 13 Jbeta primers. TCRdb's table, derived via immunoSEQ multiplex PCR, lists solely in-frame clones and lacks some. Here the sample spans some 150,000 clones, more than 75% being singletons. The sequencing sample was made of PBMCs. All receptors come from a young woman in good health and CMV-seronegative.

This rearrangement joins TRBV7-2 to TRBJ2-7; 11 nucleotides agree with TRBD2. V lost 2 bases to trimming and J lost 4 bases; unmatched junction nucleotides: 4. The germline V gene has CDR1 SGHTA and CDR2 FQGNSA. The CDR3 spans 15 residues. This chain's CDR3 is CASSLRGTSGYEQYF. The CDR3 DNA reads as TGTGCCAGCAGCTTAAGGGGGACTAGCGGTTACGAGCAGTACTTC.

The rearrangement joins TRBV28 to TRBJ1-4, with TRBD1 matching 11 bases. J was trimmed by 0 bases and V by 6 bases; bases with no gene match: 18. Germline V gene sequence: CDR1 MDHEN, CDR2 SYDVKM. CDR3 length: 21 residues. CDR3 in amino acids: CASSPKSWTGGLLATNEKLFF. The CDR3 DNA reads TGTGCCAGCAGCCCAAAATCCTGGACAGGGGGCTTACTTGCAACTAATGAAAAACTGTTTTTT.

The rearrangement uses TRBV9 and TRBJ1-2; the D gene is possibly TRBD1 (6 bases). Germline V gene lookup returns CDR1 SGDLS and CDR2 YYNGEE. CDR3 length: 14 residues. The V end lost 3 bases, the J end lost 0 bases, and 9 bases lay between the germline ends. The CDR3 reads CASSARTANYGYTF. Here the CDR3 DNA reads TGTGCCAGCAGCGCCAGGACAGCTAACTATGGCTACACCTTC.

The chain joins TRBV28 to TRBJ1-2, with 10 bases identical to TRBD1. After removal of 5 bases from V and 8 bases from J, the junction contained 11 bases not matched to a gene. The CDR3 totals 15 residues. The germline V gene has CDR1 MDHEN and CDR2 SYDVKM. CDR3 residues: CASSSTGQGSGGYTF. CDR3 bases: TGTGCCAGCAGTAGCACGGGACAGGGGTCTGGAGGCTACACCTTC.

This clone was recorded once. The chain uses TRBV5-1 and TRBJ2-7; 10 bases map to TRBD1. The trim removed 1 base at V and 4 bases at J, leaving 5 bases unmatched. This CDR3 has 15 amino acids. Germline lookup yields CDR1 SGHRS and CDR2 YFSETQ. The CDR3 spells CASSLLGTGAYEQYF. The DNA for the CDR3 is TGCGCCAGCAGCTTGCTTGGGACAGGGGCATACGAGCAGTACTTC.

The V gene is TRBV7-9, the J gene TRBJ2-7; perhaps TRBD1 as D (6 bases). V lost 4 bases and J lost 4, with 8 bases in between. CDR1 and CDR2 from the germline V gene are SEHNR and FQNEAQ (reference sequence). The CDR3 extends over 12 amino acids. For the CDR3, the DNA is TGTGCCAGCAGCTCACAGGGTTACGAGCAGTACTTC. It specifies CASSSQGYEQYF.

The rearrangement uses TRBV25-1 and TRBJ2-1; 7 positions match TRBD2. The CDR3 covers 17 residues. Germline V gives CDR1 MGHDK, CDR2 SYGVNS. V trimming: 2 bases; J trimming: 9 bases; junction bases outside the gene matches: 16. In DNA form, the CDR3 reads TGTGCCAGCAGTGAACATGAGTTGACGGGAGGCCGACCTGAGCAGTTCTTC. It is translated as CASSEHELTGGRPEQFF.

This clone has a single count. This sequence joins TRBV7-2 and TRBJ2-1, with 11 bases that match TRBD2. The CDR3 length is 14 residues. The germline CDR1 and CDR2 sequences are SGHTA and FQGNSA. With V trimmed by 5 bases and J by 13 bases, 10 bases remained unmatched. CDR3 DNA: TGTGCCAGCAGCCCCGGGACTAGCGGCTCTCCACAGTTCTTC. Residues: CASSPGTSGSPQFF.

V is TRBV5-8 and J is TRBJ1-2, with 7 bases lining up with TRBD1. The CDR3 length is 16 residues. Trimming took 4 bases from V and 4 from J; bases not matched to a gene: 13. The germline gives CDR1 SGHTS, CDR2 YDEGEE. The CDR3 DNA sequence: TGTGCCAGCAGCCATCCGACGACAGGGATCAGCTATGGCTACACCTTC. Translation: CASSHPTTGISYGYTF. Complete variable domain (other parts from reference TRBV5-8 and TRBJ1-2): EAGVTQSPTHLIKTRGQQATLRCSPISGHTSVYWYQQALGLGLQFLLWYDEGEERNRGNFPPRFSGRQFPNYSSELNVNALELEDSALYLCASSHPTTGISYGYTFGSGTRLTVV.

The chain uses TRBV5-4 and TRBJ2-1; no reliable D call. This CDR3 is built from 14 residues. V lost 5 bases and J 8 bases, leaving 17 bases between the germline ends. Germline CDR1 reads SGHNT; CDR2 reads YYREEE (reference sequence). The CDR3 reads CASSPRPGGDEQFF. The CDR3 DNA sequence: TGTGCCAGCAGTCCCCGGCCGGGTGGCGATGAGCAGTTCTTC.

CDR3 loop: CASSLTSGSNEQFF. CDR3 nucleotide sequence: TGTGCCAGCAGCTTAACTAGCGGGAGCAATGAGCAGTTCTTC. The chain links TRBV7-2 to TRBJ2-1; 11 positions agree with TRBD2. V lost 2 bases to trimming and J lost 6 bases; unmatched junction nucleotides: 0. CDR1 and CDR2 (germline): SGHTA, FQGNSA. CDR3 size: 14 residues.

The V call is TRBV27, the J call TRBJ2-3; D is unresolved. The CDR3 is 15 amino acids. Germline CDR1 reads MNHEY; CDR2 reads SMNVEV (reference sequence). With 4 bases removed from V and 0 bases from J, the gap between germline ends came to 11 bases. The CDR3 DNA reads TGTGCCAGCAGTTCCCCCCCGGTTAGCACAGATACGCAGTATTTT. Translated: CASSSPPVSTDTQYF.

The J gene is TRBJ2-7, the V gene TRBV7-2; 8 bases align to TRBD1. Germline V gene sequence: CDR1 SGHTA, CDR2 FQGNSA. The CDR3 covers 15 residues. The ends lost 6 bases at V and 7 bases at J; junction bases unmatched: 14. CDR3 amino acids: CASRHGTGFREEQYF. DNA for the CDR3: TGTGCCAGCAGACACGGGACAGGCTTTAGGGAAGAGCAGTACTTC.

The chain couples TRBV6-1 to TRBJ2-3; 12 bases align to TRBD2. This CDR3 region has 16 residues. CDR1 and CDR2 (germline): MNHNS, SASEGT. V dropped 2 bases and J dropped 4; count of bases not matched to a gene: 4. In DNA, the CDR3 is TGTGCCAGCAGTGAAAAGCTAGCGGGGGGGCCAGATACGCAGTATTTT. This encodes CASSEKLAGGPDTQYF.

V and J are TRBV27 and TRBJ2-1, with D perhaps TRBD2 (5 bases). This CDR3 is 13 amino acids long. Germline CDR1 MNHEY, CDR2 SMNVEV (reference sequence). V was cut by 6 bases and J by 10 bases, with 16 bases left in between. The CDR3 nucleotides are TGTGCCAGCAGCCTGACTAATTCAGGAGAGCAGTTCTTC. This translates into CASSLTNSGEQFF.

V is TRBV5-8 and J is TRBJ1-1; TRBD1 might be the D (5 bases). From germline, CDR1 is SGHTS and CDR2 YDEGEE. The CDR3 is 16 amino acids. Trimming stripped 0 bases from V and 1 base from J, with 13 bases between. CDR3 DNA: TGTGCCAGCAGCTTGGATCTGCGGGGCCGGAACACTGAAGCTTTCTTT. Its translation: CASSLDLRGRNTEAFF. The entire variable domain, with the rest obtained from reference TRBV5-8 and TRBJ1-1, is as follows: EAGVTQSPTHLIKTRGQQATLRCSPISGHTSVYWYQQALGLGLQFLLWYDEGEERNRGNFPPRFSGRQFPNYSSELNVNALELEDSALYLCASSLDLRGRNTEAFFGQGTRLTVV.

This chain joins TRBV6-1 and TRBJ2-7; D is possibly TRBD1 (5 bases). Germline CDR1 MNHNS, CDR2 SASEGT. V gave up 2 bases and J gave up 0 bases, with 5 bases separating them. The CDR3 is made up of 13 amino acids. CDR3 DNA sequence: TGTGCCAGCAGTGAAAGGGGCTCCTACGAGCAGTACTTC. As protein: CASSERGSYEQYF.

The chain is built from TRBV11-2 and TRBJ1-5; D not resolved. The V gene lost 0 bases and the J gene lost 7 bases, with 7 bases spanning the gap. CDR1 is SGHAT and CDR2 is FQNNGV in the germline V gene. This CDR3 region has 13 residues. CDR3 sequence reads: CASSLDLSQPQHF. As DNA, the CDR3 is TGTGCCAGCAGCTTAGATCTATCGCAGCCCCAGCATTTT.

CDR3 sequence: CASSDNSRDEQYF. CDR3 in DNA: TGTGCCAGCAGTGATAATTCACGGGACGAGCAGTACTTC. The chain carries TRBV6-5 and TRBJ2-7; D gene unclear. The V gene lost 5 bases and the J gene lost 5 bases, with 13 bases spanning the gap. The CDR3 has 13 residues. CDR1 is MNHEY, CDR2 SVGAGI, per germline.

The gene calls are TRBV4-3 and TRBJ1-6; tentative D call: TRBD1 (6 bases). Germline assignment: CDR1 LGHNA and CDR2 YSLEER. The CDR3 runs to 15 residues. V shed 0 bases and J shed 9 bases, with 12 bases lying between them. The CDR3 DNA is TGCGCCAGCAGCCAAGATCCGCAAGGGGGTTCACCCCTCCACTTT. As protein: CASSQDPQGGSPLHF.

This clone occurred once. The rearrangement joins TRBV19 to TRBJ1-2; TRBD1 matches at 7 bases. This CDR3 spans 18 amino acids. Looked up from germline, CDR1 is LNHDA and CDR2 is SQIVND (reference sequence). After removal of 9 bases from V and 5 bases from J, the junction contained 24 bases not matched to a gene. CDR3 in amino acids: CARFLNISEGRQGYGYTF. For the CDR3, the DNA is TGTGCCAGGTTCCTTAATATTAGTGAAGGGAGACAGGGTTATGGCTACACCTTC.

This clone has a single count. V usage is TRBV5-8 and J usage is TRBJ1-2; a weak D match, TRBD1 (6 bases). The V end lost 1 base, the J end lost 5 bases, and 12 bases lay between the germline ends. This CDR3 has 14 amino acids. In germline, CDR1 is SGHTS, CDR2 YDEGEE. The CDR3 bases are TGTGCCAGCAGCTTGTGGGGGGGCCTATATGGCTACACCTTC. Translation gives CASSLWGGLYGYTF.

The chain recombines TRBV7-2 with TRBJ2-2; D not certain. The CDR3 consists of 11 residues. The V gene's germline CDR1 is SGHTA and CDR2 FQGNSA. V was cut by 5 bases and J by 9 bases, with 7 bases left in between. For the CDR3, the DNA is TGTGCCAGCAGCCCGTACAGGGAGCTGTTTTTT. Protein sequence: CASSPYRELFF.